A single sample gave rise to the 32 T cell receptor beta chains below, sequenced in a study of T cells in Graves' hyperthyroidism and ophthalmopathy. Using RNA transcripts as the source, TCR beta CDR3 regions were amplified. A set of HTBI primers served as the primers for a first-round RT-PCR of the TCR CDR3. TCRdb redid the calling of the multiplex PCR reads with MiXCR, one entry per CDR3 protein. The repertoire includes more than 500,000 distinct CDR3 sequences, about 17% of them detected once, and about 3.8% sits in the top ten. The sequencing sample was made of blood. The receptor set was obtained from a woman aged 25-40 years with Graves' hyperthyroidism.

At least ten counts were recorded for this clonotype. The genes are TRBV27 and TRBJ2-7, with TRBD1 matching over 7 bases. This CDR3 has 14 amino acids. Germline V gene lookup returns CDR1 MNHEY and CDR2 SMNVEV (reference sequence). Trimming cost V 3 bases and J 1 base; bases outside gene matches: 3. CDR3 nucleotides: TGTGCCAGCAGTTTCACAGGGGTTTCCTACGAGCAGTACTTC. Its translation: CASSFTGVSYEQYF.

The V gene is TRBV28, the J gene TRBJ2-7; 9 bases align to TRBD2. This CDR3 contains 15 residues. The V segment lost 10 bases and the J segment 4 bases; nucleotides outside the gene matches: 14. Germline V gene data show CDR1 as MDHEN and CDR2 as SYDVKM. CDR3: CANQAGGPTLYEQYF. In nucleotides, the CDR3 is TGTGCCAACCAGGCGGGAGGGCCAACTCTGTACGAGCAGTACTTC.

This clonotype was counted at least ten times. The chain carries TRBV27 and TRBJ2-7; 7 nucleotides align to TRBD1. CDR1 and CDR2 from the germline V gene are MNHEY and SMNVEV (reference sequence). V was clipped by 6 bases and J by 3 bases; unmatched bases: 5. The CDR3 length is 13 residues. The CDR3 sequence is CASRATGDYEQYF. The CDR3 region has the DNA TGTGCCAGCAGGGCTACAGGGGACTACGAGCAGTACTTC.

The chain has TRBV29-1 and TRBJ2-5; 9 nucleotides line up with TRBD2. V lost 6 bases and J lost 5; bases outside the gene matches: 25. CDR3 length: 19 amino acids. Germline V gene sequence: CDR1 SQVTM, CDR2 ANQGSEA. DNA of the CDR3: TGCAGCGTGCCGGACAGACGAGGACTAGCGATCCCCACTTTGGAGACCCAGTACTTC. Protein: CSVPDRRGLAIPTLETQYF.

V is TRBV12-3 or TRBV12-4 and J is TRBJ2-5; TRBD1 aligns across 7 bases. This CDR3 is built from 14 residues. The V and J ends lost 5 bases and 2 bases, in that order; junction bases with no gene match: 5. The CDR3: CASSKQGVQETQYF. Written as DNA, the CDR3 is TGTGCCAGCAGTAAGCAGGGGGTTCAAGAGACCCAGTACTTC.

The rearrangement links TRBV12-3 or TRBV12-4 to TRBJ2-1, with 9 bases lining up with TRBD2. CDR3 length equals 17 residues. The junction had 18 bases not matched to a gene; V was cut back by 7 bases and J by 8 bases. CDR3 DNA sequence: TGTGCCAGCACCCCGGATCTAGGAGCGGGAGGTTATCATGAGCAGTTCTTC. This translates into CASTPDLGAGGYHEQFF.

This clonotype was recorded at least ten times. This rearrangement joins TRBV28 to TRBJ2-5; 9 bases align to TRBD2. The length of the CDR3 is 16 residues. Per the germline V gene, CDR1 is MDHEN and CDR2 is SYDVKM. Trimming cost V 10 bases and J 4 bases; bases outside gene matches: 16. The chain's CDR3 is CAISKQIAGEGETQYF. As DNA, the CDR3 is TGTGCCATCTCAAAACAAATAGCGGGAGAAGGAGAGACCCAGTACTTC.

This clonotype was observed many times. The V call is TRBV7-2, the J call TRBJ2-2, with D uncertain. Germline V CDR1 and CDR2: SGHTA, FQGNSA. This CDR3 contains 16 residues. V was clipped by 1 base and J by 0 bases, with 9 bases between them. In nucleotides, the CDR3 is TGTGCCAGCAGCTTAGGGGCGCTCGCGAACACCGGGGAGCTGTTTTTT. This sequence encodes CASSLGALANTGELFF.

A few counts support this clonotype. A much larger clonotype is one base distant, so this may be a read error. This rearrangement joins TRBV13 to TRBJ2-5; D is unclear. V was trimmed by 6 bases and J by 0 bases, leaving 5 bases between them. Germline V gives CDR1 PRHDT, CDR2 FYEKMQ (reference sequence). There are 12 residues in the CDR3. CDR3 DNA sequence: TGTGCCAGCAGTTGGTACCAAGAGACCCAGTACTTC. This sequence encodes CASSWYQETQYF.

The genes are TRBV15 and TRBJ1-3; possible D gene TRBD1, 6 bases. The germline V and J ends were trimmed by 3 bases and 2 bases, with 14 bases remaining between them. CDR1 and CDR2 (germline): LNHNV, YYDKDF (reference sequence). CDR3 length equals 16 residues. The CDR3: CATSSHWTEPGNTIYF. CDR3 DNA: TGTGCCACCAGCAGCCACTGGACAGAACCTGGAAACACCATATATTTT. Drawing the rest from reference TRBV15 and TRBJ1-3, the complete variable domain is DAMVIQNPRYQVTQFGKPVTLSCSQTLNHNVMYWYQQKSSQAPKLLFHYYDKDFNNEADTPDNFQSRRPNTSFCFLDIRSPGLGDTAMYLCATSSHWTEPGNTIYFGEGSWLTVV.

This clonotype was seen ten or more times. In DNA, the CDR3 is TGTGCCAGCCTCATGAACACTGAAGCTTTCTTT. The encoded protein is CASLMNTEAFF. This chain uses TRBV6-1 with TRBJ1-1; D unclear. Germline lookup yields CDR1 MNHNS and CDR2 SASEGT. Trimming shortened V by 8 bases and J by 0 bases, and 4 bases separated the two germline ends. The CDR3 extends over 11 amino acids.

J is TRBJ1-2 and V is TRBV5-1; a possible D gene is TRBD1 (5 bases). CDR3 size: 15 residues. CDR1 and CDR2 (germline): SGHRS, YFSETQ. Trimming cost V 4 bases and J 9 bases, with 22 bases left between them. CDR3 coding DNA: TGCGCCAGCAGCCCCCCTTTTGGCAGGGATGAAAGCTACACCTTC. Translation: CASSPPFGRDESYTF.

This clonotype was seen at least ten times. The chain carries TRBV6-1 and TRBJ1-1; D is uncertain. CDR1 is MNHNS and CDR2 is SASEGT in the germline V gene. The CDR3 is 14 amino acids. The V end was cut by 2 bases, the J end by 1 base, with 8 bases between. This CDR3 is CASSELGPNTEAFF. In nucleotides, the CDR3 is TGTGCCAGCAGTGAACTGGGCCCGAACACTGAAGCTTTCTTT.

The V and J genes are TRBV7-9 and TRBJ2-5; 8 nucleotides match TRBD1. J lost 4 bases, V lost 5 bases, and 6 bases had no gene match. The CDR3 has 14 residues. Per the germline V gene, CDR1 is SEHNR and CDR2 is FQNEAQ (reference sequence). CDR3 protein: CASSTAQGGETQYF. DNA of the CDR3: TGTGCCAGCAGCACCGCACAGGGGGGAGAGACCCAGTACTTC.

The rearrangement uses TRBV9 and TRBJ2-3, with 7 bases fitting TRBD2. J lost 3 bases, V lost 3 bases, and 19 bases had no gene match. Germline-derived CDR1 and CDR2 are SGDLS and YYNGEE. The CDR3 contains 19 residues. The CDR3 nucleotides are TGTGCCAGCAGCGCCGCGCCGGGCTCGGGGAGGGGACGTACAGATACGCAGTATTTT. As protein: CASSAAPGSGRGRTDTQYF.

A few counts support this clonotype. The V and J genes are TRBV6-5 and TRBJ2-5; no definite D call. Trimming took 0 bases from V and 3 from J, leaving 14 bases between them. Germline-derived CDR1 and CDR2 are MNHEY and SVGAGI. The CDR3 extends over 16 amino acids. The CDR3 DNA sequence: TGTGCCAGCAGTTACTCTGACCCGGCAAATAAAGAGACCCAGTACTTC. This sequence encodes CASSYSDPANKETQYF.

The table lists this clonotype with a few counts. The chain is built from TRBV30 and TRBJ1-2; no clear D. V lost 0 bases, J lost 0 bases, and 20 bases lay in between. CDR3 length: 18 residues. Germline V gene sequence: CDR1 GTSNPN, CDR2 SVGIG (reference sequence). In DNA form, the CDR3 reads TGTGCCTGGAGTGTACAAAGGGTTGGCAGACAAGCTAACTATGGCTACACCTTC. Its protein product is CAWSVQRVGRQANYGYTF.

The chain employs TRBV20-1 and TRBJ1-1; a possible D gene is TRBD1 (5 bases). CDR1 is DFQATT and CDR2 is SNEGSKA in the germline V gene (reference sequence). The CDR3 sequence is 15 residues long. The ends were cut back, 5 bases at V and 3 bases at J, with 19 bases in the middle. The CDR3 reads CSAPNTAGADTEAFF. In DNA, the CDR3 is TGCAGTGCTCCGAATACTGCCGGGGCTGACACTGAAGCTTTCTTT.

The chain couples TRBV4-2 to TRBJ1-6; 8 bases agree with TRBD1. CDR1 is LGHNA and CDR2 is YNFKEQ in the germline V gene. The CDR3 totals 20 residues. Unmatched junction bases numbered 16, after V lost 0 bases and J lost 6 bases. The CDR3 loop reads CASSQDTTPTLDRGNSPLHF. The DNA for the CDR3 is TGTGCCAGCAGCCAAGATACTACCCCAACCCTCGACAGGGGTAATTCACCCCTCCACTTT.

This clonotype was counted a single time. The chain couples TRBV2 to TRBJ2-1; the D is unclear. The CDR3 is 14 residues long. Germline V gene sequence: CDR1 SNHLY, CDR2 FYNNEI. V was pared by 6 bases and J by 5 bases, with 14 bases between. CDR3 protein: CASSRDPGNNEQFF. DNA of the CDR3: TGTGCCAGCAGCAGAGATCCGGGTAACAATGAGCAGTTCTTC.

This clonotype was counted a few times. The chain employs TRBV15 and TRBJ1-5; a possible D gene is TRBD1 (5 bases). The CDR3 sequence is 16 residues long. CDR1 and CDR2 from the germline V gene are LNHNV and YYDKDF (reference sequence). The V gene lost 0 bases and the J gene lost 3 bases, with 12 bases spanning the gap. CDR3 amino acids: CATSRDPGGYNQPQHF. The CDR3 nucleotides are TGTGCCACCAGCAGAGATCCGGGGGGGTACAATCAGCCCCAGCATTTT.

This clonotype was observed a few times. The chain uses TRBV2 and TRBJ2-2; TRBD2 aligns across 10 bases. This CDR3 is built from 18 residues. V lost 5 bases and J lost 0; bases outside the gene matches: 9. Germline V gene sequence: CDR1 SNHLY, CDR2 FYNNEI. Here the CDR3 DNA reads TGTGCCAGCAGTTGGGGGGGGACTAGCGTAGCGAACACCGGGGAGCTGTTTTTT. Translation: CASSWGGTSVANTGELFF.

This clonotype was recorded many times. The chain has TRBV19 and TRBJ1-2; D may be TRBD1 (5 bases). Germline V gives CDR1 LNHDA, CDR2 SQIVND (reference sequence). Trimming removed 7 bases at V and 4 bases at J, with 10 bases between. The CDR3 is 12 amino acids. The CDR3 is CASNRDFYGYTF. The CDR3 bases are TGTGCCAGTAACCGGGACTTCTATGGCTACACCTTC.

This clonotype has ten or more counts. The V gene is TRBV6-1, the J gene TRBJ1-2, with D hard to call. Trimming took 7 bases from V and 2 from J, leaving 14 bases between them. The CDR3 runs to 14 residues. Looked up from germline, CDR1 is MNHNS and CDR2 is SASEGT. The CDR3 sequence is CASTQGRRNYGYTF. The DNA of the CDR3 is TGTGCCAGCACCCAAGGGAGGCGGAACTATGGCTACACCTTC.

CDR3 in amino acids: CASSISTGTGELFF. The CDR3, as DNA: TGTGCCAGTAGTATATCGACAGGGACCGGGGAGCTGTTTTTT. The rearrangement links TRBV19 to TRBJ2-2, with 7 bases aligning to TRBD1. The ends lost 2 bases at V and 5 bases at J; junction bases unmatched: 2. Germline CDR1 LNHDA, CDR2 SQIVND (reference sequence). The CDR3 length is 14 residues.

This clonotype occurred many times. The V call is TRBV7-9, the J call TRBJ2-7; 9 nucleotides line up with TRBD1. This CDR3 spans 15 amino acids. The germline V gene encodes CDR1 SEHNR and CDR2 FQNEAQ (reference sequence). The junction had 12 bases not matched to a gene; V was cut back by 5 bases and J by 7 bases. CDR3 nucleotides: TGTGCCAGCAGCAAATTACAGGGGGCTACGTGGGAGCAGTACTTC. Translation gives CASSKLQGATWEQYF.

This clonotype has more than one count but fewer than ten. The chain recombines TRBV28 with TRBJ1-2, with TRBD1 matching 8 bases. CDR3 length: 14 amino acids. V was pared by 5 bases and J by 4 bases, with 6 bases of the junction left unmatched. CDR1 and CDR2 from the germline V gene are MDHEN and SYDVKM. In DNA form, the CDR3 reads TGTGCCAGCAGTAGGACAGGGTTGGGCTATGGCTACACCTTC. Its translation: CASSRTGLGYGYTF.

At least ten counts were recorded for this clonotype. The CDR3: CASSSRQGIYGYTF. CDR3 in DNA: TGTGCCAGCAGTTCCCGACAGGGGATCTATGGCTACACCTTC. The chain uses TRBV12-3 or TRBV12-4 and TRBJ1-2, with TRBD1 matching over 8 bases. There are 14 residues in the CDR3. With 4 bases clipped from V and 4 bases from J, the junction kept 5 bases outside the gene matches.

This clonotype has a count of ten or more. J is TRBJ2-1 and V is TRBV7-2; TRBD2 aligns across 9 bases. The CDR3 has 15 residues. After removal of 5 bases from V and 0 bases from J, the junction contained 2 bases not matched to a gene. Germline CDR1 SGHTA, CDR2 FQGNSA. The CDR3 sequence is CASSRLADSYNEQFF. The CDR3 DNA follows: TGTGCCAGCAGCCGACTAGCGGACTCCTACAATGAGCAGTTCTTC.

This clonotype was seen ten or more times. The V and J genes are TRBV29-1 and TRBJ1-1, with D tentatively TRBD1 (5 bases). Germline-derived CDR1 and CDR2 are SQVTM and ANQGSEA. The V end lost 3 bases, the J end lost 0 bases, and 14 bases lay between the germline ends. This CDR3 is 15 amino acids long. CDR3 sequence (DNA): TGCAGCGTTGAGGCAGGGTGGGGAATGAACACTGAAGCTTTCTTT. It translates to CSVEAGWGMNTEAFF.

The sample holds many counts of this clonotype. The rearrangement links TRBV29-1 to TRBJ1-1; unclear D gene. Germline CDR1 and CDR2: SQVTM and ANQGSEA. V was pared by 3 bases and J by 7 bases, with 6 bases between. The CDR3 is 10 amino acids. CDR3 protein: CSVERSEAFF. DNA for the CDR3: TGCAGCGTTGAGCGGAGTGAAGCTTTCTTT.

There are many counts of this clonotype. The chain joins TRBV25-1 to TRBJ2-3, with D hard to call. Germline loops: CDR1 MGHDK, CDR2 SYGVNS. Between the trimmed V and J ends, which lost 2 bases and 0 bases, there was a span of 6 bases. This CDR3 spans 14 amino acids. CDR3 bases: TGTGCCAGCAGTGAAAGCTTCAGCACAGATACGCAGTATTTT. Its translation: CASSESFSTDTQYF.